The clone carrying this T cell receptor beta chain was seen only a few times. Its antigen remains unidentified. The junction and the germline gene differ at one end; a read error may be behind it. Other nucleotide sequences in the sample specify the same CDR3. The sample originates from a study of T cells after posttransplantation cyclophosphamide. Study results and limitations: Later post-transplant blood repertoires were often dominated by donor CD8+ memory clones. Blood and skin or GI T cell repertoires showed limited TRB overlap. Recipient CMV seropositivity and CMV reactivation strongly tracked TRB clonality.

Some clones are missing from TCRdb's copy, which holds only in-frame ones; the method was immunoSEQ multiplex PCR. The record shows about 7,200 clones for this sample, with no singletons present. Treatment was busulfan-fludarabine conditioning, a marrow graft, and cyclophosphamide on days +3 and +4. CDR1 is LNHDA and CDR2 is SQIVND in the germline V gene (reference sequence). The CDR3 is made up of 14 amino acids. The chain carries TRBV19 and TRBJ1-1; 7 bases fit TRBD1. This sample comprised PBMCs, obtained after allogeneic stem cell transplant with posttransplant cyclophosphamide. The origin of this receptor is a female patient aged 50-60 years who received an allogeneic stem cell transplant from an unrelated donor, was CMV-positive, and had acute GVHD only. Some of the T cells may derive from the graft donor. As DNA, the CDR3 is TGTGCCAGTAGCTTTTTGACAGGGCGCGCTGAAGCTTTCTTC. Residues: CASSFLTGRAEAFF.